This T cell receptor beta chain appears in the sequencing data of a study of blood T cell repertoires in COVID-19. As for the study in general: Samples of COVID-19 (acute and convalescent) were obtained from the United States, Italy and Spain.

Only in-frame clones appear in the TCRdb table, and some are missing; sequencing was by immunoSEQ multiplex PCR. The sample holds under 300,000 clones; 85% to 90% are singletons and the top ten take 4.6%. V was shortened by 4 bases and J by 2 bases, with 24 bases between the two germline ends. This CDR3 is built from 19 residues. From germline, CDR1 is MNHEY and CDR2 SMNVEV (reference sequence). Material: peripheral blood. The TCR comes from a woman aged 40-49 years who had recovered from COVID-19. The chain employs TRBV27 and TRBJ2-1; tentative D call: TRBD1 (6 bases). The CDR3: CASSSHSYRGRGPYNEQFF. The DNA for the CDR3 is TGTGCCAGCAGTTCACATTCCTATAGGGGCAGGGGTCCCTACAATGAGCAGTTCTTC.